A single sample is the source of the 24 T cell receptor beta chains below, sequenced in a study of PD-1 blockade in classical Hodgkin lymphoma. There was relapse after autologous stem cell transplantation in every patient, and there was variation in brentuximab vedotin exposure. Clones were sequenced by immunoSEQ multiplex PCR, and TCRdb holds only the in-frame ones, with some missing. This table holds just under 45,000 clones, about 65% found once. The sample consisted of peripheral blood mononuclear cells (PBMCs), taken before the second cycle of nivolumab. These receptors were taken from a human donor with classical Hodgkin lymphoma.

The CDR3 loop is CAAGPTISYGYTF. Here the CDR3 DNA reads TGTGCCGCCGGACCTACAATAAGTTATGGCTACACCTTC. This chain links TRBV10-3 with TRBJ1-2; D is undetermined. Germline V gene sequence: CDR1 ENHRY, CDR2 SYGVKD. The V gene lost 11 bases and the J gene lost 5 bases, with 18 bases spanning the gap. This CDR3 is 13 amino acids long.

The chain uses TRBV7-3 and TRBJ2-3; 8 bases match TRBD2. This CDR3 spans 15 amino acids. V gave up 1 base and J gave up 1 base; unmatched junction bases: 1. CDR1 is SGHTA and CDR2 is FQGTGA in the germline V gene. The CDR3 reads CASSLMRGGTDTQYF. Written as DNA, the CDR3 is TGTGCCAGCAGCTTAATGCGGGGGGGCACAGATACGCAGTATTTT.

The chain has TRBV19 and TRBJ2-7; D is ambiguous. Trimming shortened V by 9 bases and J by 0 bases, and 15 bases separated the two germline ends. This CDR3 region has 14 residues. The V gene's germline CDR1 is LNHDA and CDR2 SQIVND (reference sequence). CDR3 DNA: TGTGCCAGCGCAGTTGGATCCCACTCCTACGAGCAGTACTTC. Its translation: CASAVGSHSYEQYF.

The CDR3 sequence: CASSIFRVDPTSGNTIYF. The DNA of the CDR3 is TGTGCCAGTAGTATCTTCAGGGTTGACCCAACCTCTGGAAACACCATATATTTT. This rearrangement joins TRBV19 to TRBJ1-3, with a tentative D call TRBD1 (5 bases). Germline CDR1 reads LNHDA; CDR2 reads SQIVND (reference sequence). V lost 3 bases to trimming and J lost 0 bases, with 18 bases between them. The CDR3 spans 18 residues.

The DNA of the CDR3 is TGTGCCAGCAGCCAAGGCCGCCCCCACAATGAGCAGTTCTTC. Translating it yields CASSQGRPHNEQFF. The V call is TRBV14, the J call TRBJ2-1; D gene ambiguous. V was clipped by 1 base and J by 5 bases, with 9 bases between them. This CDR3 spans 14 amino acids. The germline V gene encodes CDR1 SGHDN and CDR2 FVKESK.

V is TRBV7-9 and J is TRBJ2-3, with a possible D match to TRBD2 (5 bases). The CDR3 totals 16 residues. Trimming stripped 4 bases from V and 0 bases from J, with 14 bases between. Per the germline V gene, CDR1 is SEHNR and CDR2 is FQNEAQ (reference sequence). CDR3 in amino acids: CASSSLRRTSTDTQYF. In DNA form, the CDR3 reads TGTGCCAGCAGCTCCCTGCGGCGGACTAGCACAGATACGCAGTATTTT. Full variable domain (outside the CDR3, taken from reference TRBV7-9 and TRBJ2-3): DTGVSQNPRHKITKRGQNVTFRCDPISEHNRLYWYRQTLGQGPEFLTYFQNEAQLEKSRLLSDRFSAERPKGSFSTLEIQRTEQGDSAMYLCASSSLRRTSTDTQYFGPGTRLTVL.

This clone showed up just a few times. The chain has TRBV30 and TRBJ1-1; D call uncertain. The CDR3 runs to 11 residues. The germline CDR1 and CDR2 sequences are GTSNPN and SVGIG (reference sequence). V shed 2 bases and J shed 7 bases, with 8 bases lying between them. CDR3 amino acids: CAWSLTYEAFF. CDR3 bases: TGTGCCTGGAGTCTGACCTATGAAGCTTTCTTT.

The chain has TRBV7-9 and TRBJ2-1; no reliable D call. V was shortened by 5 bases and J by 8 bases, with 10 bases between the two germline ends. The CDR3 runs 12 residues. Germline V gene sequence: CDR1 SEHNR, CDR2 FQNEAQ (reference sequence). The CDR3 DNA reads TGTGCCAGCAGCGTTTCGGTCGATGAGCAGTTCTTC. Translating it yields CASSVSVDEQFF.

This chain uses TRBV4-2 with TRBJ1-1; possibly TRBD1 for D (6 bases). From germline, CDR1 is LGHNA and CDR2 YNFKEQ. Trimming stripped 4 bases from V and 3 bases from J, with 15 bases between. The CDR3 runs to 15 residues. As DNA, the CDR3 is TGTGCCAGCAGCCCTACTCAGGGGTGGGACACTGAAGCTTTCTTT. This encodes CASSPTQGWDTEAFF.

This rearrangement joins TRBV7-6 to TRBJ1-1; no clear D. Trimming pared 3 bases from V and 6 bases from J, leaving 8 bases between. The CDR3 totals 12 residues. Germline V lookup: CDR1 SGHVS, CDR2 FNYEAQ. The CDR3 bases are TGTGCCAGCAGCTTCCGAGCGTCTGAAGCTTTCTTT. Translated: CASSFRASEAFF.

The genes are TRBV7-9 and TRBJ2-2; 9 nucleotides align to TRBD1. V trimming: 5 bases; J trimming: 5 bases; junction bases outside the gene matches: 6. The CDR3 contains 15 residues. CDR1 and CDR2 (germline): SEHNR, FQNEAQ (reference sequence). The CDR3 coding sequence is TGTGCCAGCAGCCCGCACAGGGGGCTAACCGGGGAGCTGTTTTTT. This codes for CASSPHRGLTGELFF.

This rearrangement joins TRBV5-4 to TRBJ1-1, with 7 bases aligning to TRBD1. The CDR3 contains 14 residues. From germline, CDR1 is SGHNT and CDR2 YYREEE (reference sequence). The J segment lost 4 bases and the V segment lost 0 bases, leaving 3 bases of the junction unmatched. CDR3 region: CASSLAPGGTEAFF. The CDR3 coding sequence is TGTGCCAGCAGCTTGGCCCCAGGGGGCACTGAAGCTTTCTTT.

The chain employs TRBV2 and TRBJ1-2; D might be TRBD1 (5 bases). The CDR3 loop spans 13 amino acids. Trimming took off 8 bases at V and 7 bases at J, with 17 bases between the two ends. Germline V gene data show CDR1 as SNHLY and CDR2 as FYNNEI. The CDR3 DNA sequence: TGTGCCAGCGGACCTGACAGTAATTTTGGCTACACCTTC. Translated, it gives CASGPDSNFGYTF. Full variable domain (rest looked up from reference TRBV2 and TRBJ1-2): EPEVTQTPSHQVTQMGQEVILRCVPISNHLYFYWYRQILGQKVEFLVSFYNNEISEKSEIFDDQFSVERPDGSNFTLKIRSTKLEDSAMYFCASGPDSNFGYTFGSGTRLTVV.

The chain employs TRBV5-5 and TRBJ1-5; D gene uncertain. V gave up 2 bases and J gave up 0 bases, with 9 bases separating them. The CDR3 totals 15 residues. From germline, CDR1 is SGHKS and CDR2 YYEKEE (reference sequence). CDR3 region: CASSFRGNSNQPQHF. CDR3 bases: TGTGCCAGCAGCTTCCGCGGGAATAGCAATCAGCCCCAGCATTTT.

The chain has TRBV28 and TRBJ2-7; possible D gene TRBD2, 6 bases. CDR3 length: 14 amino acids. The V and J ends lost 3 bases and 4 bases respectively, with 13 bases between them. Germline CDR1 is MDHEN and CDR2 is SYDVKM. The CDR3 DNA sequence: TGTGCCAGCAGTTTTTCGGGGGTGGTATACGAGCAGTACTTC. It is translated as CASSFSGVVYEQYF.

The chain combines TRBV7-3 with TRBJ2-3; D unclear. The CDR3 is 16 residues long. The V end lost 0 bases, the J end lost 0 bases, and 10 bases lay between the germline ends. Germline V gives CDR1 SGHTA, CDR2 FQGTGA. CDR3 nucleotide sequence: TGTGCCAGCAGCTTAACGAGCGCGAGGAGCACAGATACGCAGTATTTT. Protein product: CASSLTSARSTDTQYF.

The V gene is TRBV5-8, the J gene TRBJ1-5; D ambiguous. In germline, CDR1 is SGHTS, CDR2 YDEGEE. This CDR3 contains 12 residues. The V end was cut by 2 bases, the J end by 4 bases, with 4 bases between. The CDR3 DNA reads TGTGCCAGCAGCTTTCGAAATCAGCCCCAGCATTTT. Translating it yields CASSFRNQPQHF.

By its share, this clone is medium-sized. This sequence joins TRBV20-1 and TRBJ1-1; perhaps TRBD1 as D (6 bases). Per the germline V gene, CDR1 is DFQATT and CDR2 is SNEGSKA (reference sequence). Trimming removed 7 bases from V and 7 bases from J, with 13 bases in between. The CDR3 covers 11 residues. The CDR3 region has the DNA TGCAGTGTCCCGACGGACAGTGAAGCTTTCTTT. This translates into CSVPTDSEAFF.

This chain links TRBV7-9 with TRBJ1-1, with no clear D. Trimming shortened V by 5 bases and J by 3 bases, and 28 bases separated the two germline ends. The CDR3 spans 19 residues. Germline assignment: CDR1 SEHNR and CDR2 FQNEAQ (reference sequence). The CDR3 is CASSPTQWADRVYYTEAFF. For the CDR3, the DNA is TGTGCCAGCAGCCCTACGCAGTGGGCTGATAGGGTCTATTACACTGAAGCTTTCTTT.

The chain has TRBV30 and TRBJ2-7; 8 positions match TRBD2. V shed 2 bases and J 3 bases; nucleotides not matched to a gene: 6. CDR1 is GTSNPN and CDR2 is SVGIG in the germline V gene (reference sequence). The CDR3 sequence is 14 residues long. CDR3 amino acids: CAWSSSGSRYEQYF. CDR3 nucleotides: TGTGCCTGGAGTTCAAGCGGGAGTCGCTACGAGCAGTACTTC.

This chain joins TRBV29-1 and TRBJ1-3; TRBD1 might be the D (6 bases). Trimming shortened V by 8 bases and J by 8 bases, and 13 bases separated the two germline ends. CDR3 length: 11 amino acids. Germline V lookup: CDR1 SQVTM, CDR2 ANQGSEA. CDR3 amino acids: CSIGRGDTIYF. Here the CDR3 DNA reads TGCAGCATTGGGAGGGGGGACACCATATATTTT. Based on the CDR3 plus reference TRBV29-1 and TRBJ1-3, the full variable domain is SAVISQKPSRDICQRGTSLTIQCQVDSQVTMMFWYRQQPGQSLTLIATANQGSEATYESGFVIDKFPISRPNLTFSTLTVSNMSPEDSSIYLCSIGRGDTIYFGEGSWLTVV.

The V gene is TRBV9, the J gene TRBJ2-1, with TRBD1 as a possible D gene (6 bases). CDR1 SGDLS and CDR2 YYNGEE come from the germline V gene. Deletions cut 4 bases from V and 8 bases from J, with 16 bases between. This CDR3 contains 14 residues. The DNA for the CDR3 is TGTGCCAGCAGCCCCCCTACAGGGAGCCATGAGCAGTTCTTC. Translating gives CASSPPTGSHEQFF.

This clone turned up a few times. This chain joins TRBV7-9 and TRBJ1-2, with a weak D call TRBD1 (5 bases). CDR1 SEHNR and CDR2 FQNEAQ come from the germline V gene (reference sequence). The CDR3 has 14 residues. V was pared by 10 bases and J by 4 bases, with 19 bases between. CDR3 DNA sequence: TGTGCCATCACAAAAGGGGCAGCTCTCTATGGCTACACCTTC. This encodes CAITKGAALYGYTF.

The table lists this clone with a count of one. The V call is TRBV7-2, the J call TRBJ1-1, with D maybe TRBD1 (6 bases). Trimming took off 2 bases at V and 4 bases at J, with 14 bases between the two ends. Germline CDR1 SGHTA, CDR2 FQGNSA. The CDR3 runs to 15 residues. As DNA, the CDR3 is TGTGCCAGCAGCTTAAATGTAGTCAGGGGCACTGAAGCTTTCTTT. It translates to CASSLNVVRGTEAFF.